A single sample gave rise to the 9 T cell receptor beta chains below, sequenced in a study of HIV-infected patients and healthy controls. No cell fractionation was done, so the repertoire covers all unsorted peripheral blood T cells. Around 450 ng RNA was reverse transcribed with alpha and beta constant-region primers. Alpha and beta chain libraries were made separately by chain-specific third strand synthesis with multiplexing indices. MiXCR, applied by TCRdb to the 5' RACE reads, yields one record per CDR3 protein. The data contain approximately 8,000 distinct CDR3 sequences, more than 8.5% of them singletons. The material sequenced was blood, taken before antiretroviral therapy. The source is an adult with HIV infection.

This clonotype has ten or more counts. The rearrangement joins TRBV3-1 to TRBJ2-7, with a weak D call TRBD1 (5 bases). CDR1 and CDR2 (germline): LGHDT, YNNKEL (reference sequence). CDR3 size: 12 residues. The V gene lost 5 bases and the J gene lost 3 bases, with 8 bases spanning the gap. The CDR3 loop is CASSSTVYEQYF. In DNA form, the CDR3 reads TGTGCCAGCAGCTCGACAGTCTACGAGCAGTACTTC.

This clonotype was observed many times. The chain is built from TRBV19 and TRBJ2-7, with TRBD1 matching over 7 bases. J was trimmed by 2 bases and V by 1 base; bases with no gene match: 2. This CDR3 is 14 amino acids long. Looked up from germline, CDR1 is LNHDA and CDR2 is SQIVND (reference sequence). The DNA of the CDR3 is TGTGCCAGTAGTATAGCAGGGGGACCCTACGAGCAGTACTTC. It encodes CASSIAGGPYEQYF.

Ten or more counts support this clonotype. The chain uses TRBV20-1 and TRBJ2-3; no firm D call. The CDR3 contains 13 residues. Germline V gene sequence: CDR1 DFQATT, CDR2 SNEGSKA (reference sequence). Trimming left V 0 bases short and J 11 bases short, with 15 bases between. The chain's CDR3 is CSARDPKENGQYF. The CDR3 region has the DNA TGCAGTGCTAGAGACCCCAAGGAGAATGGGCAGTATTTT.

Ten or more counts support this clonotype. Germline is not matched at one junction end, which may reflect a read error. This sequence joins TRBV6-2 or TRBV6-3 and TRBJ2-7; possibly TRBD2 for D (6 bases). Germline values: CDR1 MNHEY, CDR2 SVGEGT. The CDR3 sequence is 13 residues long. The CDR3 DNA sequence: TGTGCCAGCATAGCGGCAGGTTCCTACGAGCATTACTTC. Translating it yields CASIAAGSYEHYF.

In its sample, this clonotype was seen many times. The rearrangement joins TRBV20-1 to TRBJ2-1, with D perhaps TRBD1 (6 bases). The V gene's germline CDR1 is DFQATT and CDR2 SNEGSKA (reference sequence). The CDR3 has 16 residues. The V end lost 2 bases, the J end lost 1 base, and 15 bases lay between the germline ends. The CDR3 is CSARPQGRGSYNEQFF. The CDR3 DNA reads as TGCAGTGCTAGACCCCAGGGTAGGGGGTCCTACAATGAGCAGTTCTTC.

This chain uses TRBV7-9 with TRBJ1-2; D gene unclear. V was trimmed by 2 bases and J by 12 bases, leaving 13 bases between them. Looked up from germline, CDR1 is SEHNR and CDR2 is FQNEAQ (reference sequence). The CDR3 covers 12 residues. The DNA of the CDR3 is TGTGCCAGCAGCTTATCCGGAGTCGACGACACCTTC. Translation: CASSLSGVDDTF.

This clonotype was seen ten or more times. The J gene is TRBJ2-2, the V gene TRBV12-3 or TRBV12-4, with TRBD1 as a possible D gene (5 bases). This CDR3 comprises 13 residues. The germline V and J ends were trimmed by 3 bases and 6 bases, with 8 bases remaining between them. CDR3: CASSFQGAGELFF. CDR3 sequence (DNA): TGTGCCAGCAGTTTTCAAGGGGCCGGGGAGCTGTTTTTT.

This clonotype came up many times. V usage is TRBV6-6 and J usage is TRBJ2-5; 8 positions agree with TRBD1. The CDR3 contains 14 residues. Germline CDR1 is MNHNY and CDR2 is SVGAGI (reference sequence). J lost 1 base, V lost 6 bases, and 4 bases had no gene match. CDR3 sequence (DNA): TGTGCCAGCAGACCCGGACAGGGCCAAGAGACCCAGTACTTC. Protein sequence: CASRPGQGQETQYF.

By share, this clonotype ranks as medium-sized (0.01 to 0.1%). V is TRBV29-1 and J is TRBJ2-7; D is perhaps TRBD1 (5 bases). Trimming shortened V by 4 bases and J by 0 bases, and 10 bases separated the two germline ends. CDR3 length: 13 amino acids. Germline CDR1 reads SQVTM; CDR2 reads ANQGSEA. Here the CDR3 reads CSVGGTNSYEQYF. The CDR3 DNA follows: TGCAGCGTTGGGGGCACGAACTCCTACGAGCAGTACTTC.